The 16 T cell receptor beta chains below all came from one sample that was sequenced in a study of PD-L1 blockade in urothelial cancer. Time point of the sample: pretreatment peripheral blood. Libraries were prepared by immunoSEQ multiplex PCR; TCRdb keeps only in-frame clonotypes and omits some of them. This table holds tens of thousands of clones, around 83% found once. The input for sequencing was PBMCs, taken around atezolizumab (anti-PD-L1) treatment. The receptors here all came from a man in his sixties with urothelial cancer.

The V gene is TRBV6-5, the J gene TRBJ1-1; 9 bases fit TRBD1. CDR1 MNHEY and CDR2 SVGAGI come from the germline V gene. The CDR3 has 14 amino acids. The V and J ends lost 5 bases and 1 base, in that order; junction bases with no gene match: 2. CDR3 sequence (DNA): TGTGCCAGCAGTAGGACAGGGGCGAACACTGAAGCTTTCTTT. Its protein product is CASSRTGANTEAFF.

The CDR3: CASSVESSRGLDQPQHF. The CDR3 bases are TGTGCCAGCAGCGTAGAGAGTTCGAGGGGACTTGATCAGCCCCAGCATTTT. V is TRBV9 and J is TRBJ1-5; the D gene is possibly TRBD1 (5 bases). Germline V gene lookup returns CDR1 SGDLS and CDR2 YYNGEE. There are 17 residues in the CDR3. Trimming took 0 bases from V and 5 from J, leaving 18 bases between them.

The rearrangement uses TRBV27 and TRBJ2-2; D unresolved. This CDR3 spans 11 amino acids. Germline loops: CDR1 MNHEY, CDR2 SMNVEV (reference sequence). V was clipped by 8 bases and J by 7 bases, with 8 bases between them. The chain's CDR3 is CASAYSGELFF. CDR3 DNA sequence: TGTGCCAGCGCGTACAGCGGGGAGCTGTTTTTT.

The chain employs TRBV5-4 and TRBJ2-7, with TRBD1 identical over 11 bases. V shed 4 bases, J shed 3 bases, and the junction held 6 bases outside the gene matches. The length of the CDR3 is 15 residues. In germline, CDR1 is SGHNT, CDR2 YYREEE (reference sequence). The CDR3 coding sequence is TGTGCCAGCAGCCGTCAAGGGACAGGGGGCTACGAGCAGTACTTC. Translated: CASSRQGTGGYEQYF.

The chain uses TRBV6-1 and TRBJ1-5; 7 bases are shared with TRBD1. CDR3 length: 17 residues. The germline gives CDR1 MNHNS, CDR2 SASEGT. The V segment lost 4 bases and the J segment 3 bases; nucleotides outside the gene matches: 12. DNA for the CDR3: TGTGCCAGCAGTGCCCCGGGACAGTTAAGTAACAATCAGCCCCAGCATTTT. This translates into CASSAPGQLSNNQPQHF.

V is TRBV19 and J is TRBJ1-2, with 7 nucleotides matching TRBD1. This CDR3 comprises 16 residues. CDR1 and CDR2 from the germline V gene are LNHDA and SQIVND (reference sequence). With 7 bases clipped from V and 2 bases from J, the junction kept 13 bases outside the gene matches. CDR3 loop: CASTRDGTDINYGYTF. The CDR3 DNA reads as TGTGCCAGTACTCGAGACGGGACAGATATAAACTATGGCTACACCTTC.

The table lists this clone with a few counts. The chain employs TRBV19 and TRBJ2-7; D is unclear. Germline CDR1 reads LNHDA; CDR2 reads SQIVND (reference sequence). The ends were cut back, 5 bases at V and 3 bases at J, with 11 bases in the middle. The CDR3 is 13 residues long. The CDR3 coding sequence is TGTGCCAGTAGTGGTACCCTCTACTACGAGCAGTACTTC. Its translation is CASSGTLYYEQYF. Full variable domain (outside the CDR3, taken from reference TRBV19 and TRBJ2-7): DGGITQSPKYLFRKEGQNVTLSCEQNLNHDAMYWYRQDPGQGLRLIYYSQIVNDFQKGDIAEGYSVSREKKESFPLTVTSAQKNPTAFYLCASSGTLYYEQYFGPGTRLTVT.

The genes are TRBV5-1 and TRBJ1-2, with D possibly matching TRBD1 (5 bases). Germline loops: CDR1 SGHRS, CDR2 YFSETQ. The CDR3 spans 13 residues. Trimming left V 4 bases short and J 3 bases short, with 10 bases between. CDR3 bases: TGCGCCAGCAGCGCCGGGACTTACTATGGCTACACCTTC. It yields the protein CASSAGTYYGYTF. The full variable domain, its missing parts supplied by reference TRBV5-1 and TRBJ1-2, is KAGVTQTPRYLIKTRGQQVTLSCSPISGHRSVSWYQQTPGQGLQFLFEYFSETQRNKGNFPGRFSGRQFSNSRSEMNVSTLELGDSALYLCASSAGTYYGYTFGSGTRLTVV.

V usage is TRBV13 and J usage is TRBJ2-1, with TRBD2 identical over 10 bases. Germline CDR1 and CDR2: PRHDT and FYEKMQ (reference sequence). The J segment lost 6 bases and the V segment lost 5 bases, leaving 7 bases of the junction unmatched. The CDR3 is 15 amino acids. The CDR3 loop is CASSQTSGKRNEQFF. CDR3 bases: TGTGCCAGCAGCCAAACTAGCGGGAAACGCAATGAGCAGTTCTTC.

The rearrangement links TRBV19 to TRBJ2-5, with D possibly being TRBD2 (6 bases). The CDR3 covers 15 residues. V was pared by 0 bases and J by 5 bases, with 13 bases between. CDR1 is LNHDA, CDR2 SQIVND, per germline (reference sequence). This CDR3 is CASSIEGRPRETQYF. DNA of the CDR3: TGTGCCAGTAGTATAGAGGGGAGGCCGCGGGAGACCCAGTACTTC.

The chain has TRBV6-6 and TRBJ1-2, with 11 bases aligning to TRBD1. With V trimmed by 8 bases and J by 7 bases, 6 bases remained unmatched. This CDR3 comprises 13 residues. The germline gives CDR1 MNHNY, CDR2 SVGAGI (reference sequence). The CDR3 spells CASARDRGIGYTF. For the CDR3, the DNA is TGTGCCAGCGCCCGGGACAGGGGGATTGGCTACACCTTC.

The rearrangement uses TRBV2 and TRBJ2-3; perhaps TRBD2 as D (5 bases). The V end lost 10 bases, the J end lost 1 base, and 9 bases lay between the germline ends. This CDR3 has 12 residues. The germline V gene encodes CDR1 SNHLY and CDR2 FYNNEI. The CDR3 loop reads CATRAGTDTQYF. Here the CDR3 DNA reads TGTGCCACGCGAGCGGGCACAGATACGCAGTATTTT.

This chain uses TRBV4-1 with TRBJ2-7; D gene unclear. The CDR3 totals 14 residues. Trimming pared 4 bases from V and 2 bases from J, leaving 12 bases between. The germline V gene has CDR1 MGHRA and CDR2 YSYEKL. In DNA form, the CDR3 reads TGCGCCAGCAGCCCAGCAGGATCGACCTACGAGCAGTACTTC. Amino acids: CASSPAGSTYEQYF.

The rearrangement links TRBV28 to TRBJ1-1; D is undetermined. Germline V gene sequence: CDR1 MDHEN, CDR2 SYDVKM. This CDR3 is built from 15 residues. V shed 2 bases and J shed 0 bases, with 10 bases lying between them. DNA for the CDR3: TGTGCCAGCAGTTTACCGGGAGGGTTGAACACTGAAGCTTTCTTT. Translated, it gives CASSLPGGLNTEAFF.

The rearrangement uses TRBV7-2 and TRBJ1-3; 7 bases line up with TRBD1. CDR3 length: 15 residues. Germline assignment: CDR1 SGHTA and CDR2 FQGNSA. Trimming at V came to 4 bases and at J to 0 bases, leaving 3 bases not matched to a gene. The CDR3 spells CASSWDSASGNTIYF. The CDR3 bases are TGTGCCAGCAGCTGGGACAGTGCCTCTGGAAACACCATATATTTT.

The chain joins TRBV7-8 to TRBJ1-2; 8 bases match TRBD1. The J segment lost 9 bases and the V segment lost 4 bases, leaving 7 bases of the junction unmatched. From germline, CDR1 is SGHVS and CDR2 FQNEAQ. The CDR3 contains 13 residues. CDR3 protein: CASSSSGQGSYTF. The CDR3 nucleotides are TGTGCCAGCAGCTCTAGTGGACAGGGTAGCTACACCTTC.